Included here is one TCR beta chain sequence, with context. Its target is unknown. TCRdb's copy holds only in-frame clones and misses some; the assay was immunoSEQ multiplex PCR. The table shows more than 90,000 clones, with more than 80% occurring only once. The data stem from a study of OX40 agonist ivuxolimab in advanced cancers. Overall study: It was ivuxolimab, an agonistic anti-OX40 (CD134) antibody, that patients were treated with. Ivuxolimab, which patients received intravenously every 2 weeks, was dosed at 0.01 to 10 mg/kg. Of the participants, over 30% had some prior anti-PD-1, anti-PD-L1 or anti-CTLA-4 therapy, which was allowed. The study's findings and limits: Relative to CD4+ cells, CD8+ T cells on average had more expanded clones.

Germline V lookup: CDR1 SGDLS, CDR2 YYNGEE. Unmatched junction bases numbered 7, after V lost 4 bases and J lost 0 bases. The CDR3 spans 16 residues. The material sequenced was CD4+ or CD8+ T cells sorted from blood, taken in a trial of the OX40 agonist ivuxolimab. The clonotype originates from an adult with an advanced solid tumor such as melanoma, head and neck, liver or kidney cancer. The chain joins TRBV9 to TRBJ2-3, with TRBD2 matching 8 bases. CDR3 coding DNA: TGTGCCAGCAGCCCAGACCAGCGGGGGAGCACAGATACGCAGTATTTT. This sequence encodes CASSPDQRGSTDTQYF.